The 18 T cell receptor beta chains presented below share a single source sample, sequenced in a study of blood T cell repertoires in COVID-19. Assay: immunoSEQ multiplex PCR; the TCRdb copy retains only in-frame clones and omits some. The sample carries 300,000 to 450,000 clones, approximately 84% recorded once. Sample: PBMCs or T cells enriched from blood (not recorded which). The receptor source for this set is a woman in her 30s who had recovered from COVID-19.

This sequence joins TRBV7-8 and TRBJ2-3, with 13 bases matching TRBD2. The CDR3 loop spans 16 amino acids. In germline, CDR1 is SGHVS, CDR2 FQNEAQ. The ends lost 5 bases at V and 4 bases at J; junction bases unmatched: 6. The DNA of the CDR3 is TGTGCCAGCAGCACAAGGACTAGCGGGGGCGCAGATACGCAGTATTTT. Its protein product is CASSTRTSGGADTQYF.

V is TRBV19 and J is TRBJ2-2; no definite D call. The CDR3 is 12 amino acids. Germline CDR1 is LNHDA and CDR2 is SQIVND (reference sequence). The V end was cut by 7 bases, the J end by 7 bases, with 10 bases between. The CDR3 region is CASNGRHGELFF. DNA of the CDR3: TGTGCCAGTAACGGCAGACACGGGGAGCTGTTTTTT.

The table lists this clone with a count of one. This sequence joins TRBV7-6 and TRBJ1-4, with D possibly TRBD1 on 5 matching bases. The germline V gene encodes CDR1 SGHVS and CDR2 FNYEAQ. V was trimmed by 2 bases and J by 8 bases, leaving 9 bases between them. The CDR3 runs 13 residues. The CDR3 DNA reads as TGTGCCAGCAGCTTATTCACAGGAGAAAAACTGTTTTTT. Translation: CASSLFTGEKLFF.

This sequence joins TRBV11-2 and TRBJ1-4; 9 positions match TRBD1. Trimming at V came to 4 bases and at J to 6 bases, leaving 3 bases not matched to a gene. Germline V gene sequence: CDR1 SGHAT, CDR2 FQNNGV. The CDR3 consists of 14 residues. In DNA, the CDR3 is TGTGCCAGCAGCTCCGGGACAGGGTATGAAAAACTGTTTTTT. Translating it yields CASSSGTGYEKLFF.

V gene TRBV7-2 combines with J gene TRBJ2-2, with D perhaps TRBD2 (5 bases). This CDR3 is built from 16 residues. Germline loops: CDR1 SGHTA, CDR2 FQGNSA. Trimming pared 3 bases from V and 0 bases from J, leaving 11 bases between. CDR3 nucleotides: TGTGCCAGCAGCTTGGGTGGACTGGCGAACACCGGGGAGCTGTTTTTT. This codes for CASSLGGLANTGELFF.

The chain joins TRBV5-5 to TRBJ1-5; the match to TRBD1 covers 8 bases. With V trimmed by 5 bases and J by 9 bases, 13 bases remained unmatched. The germline V gene encodes CDR1 SGHKS and CDR2 YYEKEE (reference sequence). The CDR3 sequence is 15 residues long. The CDR3 protein is CASRGGTGDLWPQHF. The CDR3 nucleotides read TGTGCCAGCAGGGGAGGGACAGGAGACCTCTGGCCCCAGCATTTT.

This rearrangement joins TRBV7-2 to TRBJ2-7, with 9 nucleotides matching TRBD1. CDR1 is SGHTA, CDR2 FQGNSA, per germline. The CDR3 length is 14 residues. V shed 5 bases and J 3 bases; nucleotides not matched to a gene: 5. This CDR3 reads CASSLGTGFYEQYF. In DNA, the CDR3 is TGTGCCAGCAGCCTTGGGACAGGGTTCTACGAGCAGTACTTC.

The chain links TRBV28 to TRBJ1-5; TRBD1 matches 8 bases. The CDR3 loop spans 16 amino acids. Per germline, CDR1 MDHEN and CDR2 SYDVKM. V lost 8 bases to trimming and J lost 0 bases; unmatched junction nucleotides: 9. The CDR3 DNA sequence: TGTGCCAGCGGGACAGGCGGGACCAATAGCAATCAGCCCCAGCATTTT. Its protein product is CASGTGGTNSNQPQHF.

The chain links TRBV7-9 to TRBJ2-1, with D perhaps matching TRBD2 (7 bases). The V gene's germline CDR1 is SEHNR and CDR2 FQNEAQ (reference sequence). The CDR3 has 14 amino acids. The V end was cut by 5 bases, the J end by 7 bases, with 15 bases between. The CDR3 region is CASSPKGGENEQFF. CDR3 DNA sequence: TGTGCCAGCAGCCCTAAGGGGGGGGAGAATGAGCAGTTCTTC.

This clone was recorded only once. J is TRBJ1-6 and V is TRBV28; 11 positions agree with TRBD1. The germline V gene encodes CDR1 MDHEN and CDR2 SYDVKM. CDR3 length: 16 amino acids. J gave up 3 bases and V 6 bases, and 4 bases lay outside the gene matches. The DNA of the CDR3 is TGTGCCAGCAGCCTTGGGACAGGGGGCTATAATTCACCCCTCCACTTT. Amino acids: CASSLGTGGYNSPLHF.

The genes are TRBV7-8 and TRBJ2-2, with 8 bases fitting TRBD2. Germline CDR1 and CDR2: SGHVS and FQNEAQ. After removal of 3 bases from V and 5 bases from J, the junction contained 5 bases not matched to a gene. The CDR3 runs to 15 residues. The CDR3 protein is CASSFLAGGTGELFF. CDR3 DNA sequence: TGTGCCAGCAGCTTTCTCGCGGGGGGTACCGGGGAGCTGTTTTTT.

The V call is TRBV7-2, the J call TRBJ1-2; D gene unclear. CDR1 is SGHTA, CDR2 FQGNSA, per germline. This CDR3 has 14 amino acids. Trimming cost V 5 bases and J 6 bases, with 16 bases left between them. The CDR3 nucleotides are TGTGCCAGCAGCGCCTTAAATATCGGAGATGGCTACACCTTC. It codes for CASSALNIGDGYTF.

The chain employs TRBV21-1 and TRBJ2-2; no check of the table's D call, TRBD1, against the DNA was made. TRBV21-1 is labeled a pseudogene. This CDR3 contains 18 residues. CDR3 protein: CASSTWDRRTSNTGELFF. The CDR3 DNA reads as TGTGCCAGCAGCACCTGGGACAGACGAACTTCGAACACCGGGGAGCTGTTTTTT.

The V and J genes are TRBV2 and TRBJ2-7; no reliable D call. This CDR3 has 11 amino acids. V lost 7 bases and J lost 4, with 8 bases in between. Germline-derived CDR1 and CDR2 are SNHLY and FYNNEI. DNA for the CDR3: TGTGCCAGCACAGGAAAGTACGAGCAGTACTTC. Amino acids: CASTGKYEQYF. Variable domain in full (rest from reference TRBV2 and TRBJ2-7): EPEVTQTPSHQVTQMGQEVILRCVPISNHLYFYWYRQILGQKVEFLVSFYNNEISEKSEIFDDQFSVERPDGSNFTLKIRSTKLEDSAMYFCASTGKYEQYFGPGTRLTVT.

The rearrangement joins TRBV5-8 to TRBJ1-2, with D uncertain. The CDR3 length is 11 residues. Trimming took 3 bases from V and 2 from J, leaving 2 bases between them. Per germline, CDR1 SGHTS and CDR2 YDEGEE. DNA for the CDR3: TGTGCCAGCAGCTCAAACTATGGCTACACCTTC. It translates to CASSSNYGYTF. The variable domain in full, completed from reference TRBV5-8 and TRBJ1-2, reads EAGVTQSPTHLIKTRGQQATLRCSPISGHTSVYWYQQALGLGLQFLLWYDEGEERNRGNFPPRFSGRQFPNYSSELNVNALELEDSALYLCASSSNYGYTFGSGTRLTVV.

V and J are TRBV11-2 and TRBJ1-2; D is possibly TRBD1 (6 bases). Per the germline V gene, CDR1 is SGHAT and CDR2 is FQNNGV. Trimming stripped 5 bases from V and 7 bases from J, with 11 bases between. The CDR3 consists of 12 residues. This CDR3 is CASSEAGVGYTF. CDR3 nucleotide sequence: TGTGCCAGCAGCGAGGCAGGGGTTGGCTACACCTTC.

The chain uses TRBV11-2 and TRBJ2-5; no firm D call. The V end lost 5 bases, the J end lost 2 bases, and 18 bases lay between the germline ends. This CDR3 is 16 amino acids long. CDR1 is SGHAT and CDR2 is FQNNGV in the germline V gene. CDR3 bases: TGTGCCAGCAGCAACGTAAGCTATCAACGGCAAGAGACCCAGTACTTC. This translates into CASSNVSYQRQETQYF.

The chain has TRBV21-1 and TRBJ2-2; the table's D call of TRBD2 was not tested on the DNA. TRBV21-1 is deemed a pseudogene. The CDR3 runs to 15 residues. CDR3 region: CASSKEVAGTGELFF. CDR3 bases: TGTGCCAGCAGCAAAGAGGTAGCGGGGACCGGGGAGCTGTTTTTT.